Sequencing of this T cell receptor beta chain was carried out in a study of cytomegalovirus exposure and HLA in healthy donors. Whole-study findings and limits: The study listed under 200 cytomegalovirus-associated TCR beta chains. Rarity marked most TCR sequences, yet some public TCRs occurred in many donors.

A note on this clone: Antigen specificity is unknown.

CDR1 SGHNT and CDR2 YENEEA come from the germline V gene. The CDR3 has 15 residues. Trimming left V 5 bases short and J 6 bases short, with 16 bases between. The data were produced by immunoSEQ multiplex PCR, yet TCRdb's version contains in-frame clones alone and is incomplete. The sample consists of over 100,000 clones, about 91% of them appearing once. V usage is TRBV11-3 and J usage is TRBJ2-2, with TRBD1 as a possible D gene (6 bases). The receptor was isolated from a woman between 18 and 30 years old in good health and CMV-seronegative. Sequenced input: PBMCs. Here the CDR3 DNA reads TGTGCCAGCAGCAACGGACAGCCAGGACCCGGGGAGCTGTTTTTT. Protein sequence: CASSNGQPGPGELFF.